This T cell receptor (beta chain) was sequenced in a study of shared clonotypes between healthy human individuals. Study details: The study enrolled a couple of women and a few men aged 18 to 49.

Germline V CDR1 and CDR2: MDHEN, SYDVKM. V was clipped by 3 bases and J by 0 bases, with 12 bases between them. There are 15 residues in the CDR3. Assay execution took place at the deep level. Clones were read by immunoSEQ multiplex PCR, and TCRdb kept only the in-frame ones, dropping some. The table includes hundreds of thousands of clones, 85% to 95% detected once. Study-level findings and limits: Large depth notwithstanding, sorted-subset sequencing proved incomplete by rarefaction.

A word on this clone: The antigen is unknown.

In the naive CD8 group, cells lacked CD45RO and were positively selected for CCR7, so terminally differentiated effector memory CD45RA+ cells were left out. Nashville, Tennessee was home to all donors, each a Caucasian adult. Sample: naive CD8+ T cells sorted from blood. The TCR sequence derives from a woman in her twenties or thirties in good health. The gene calls are TRBV28 and TRBJ2-7; maybe TRBD2 (6 bases). The CDR3 protein is CASSLWRDSSYEQYF. The CDR3 nucleotides are TGTGCCAGCAGTTTGTGGCGGGATAGCTCCTACGAGCAGTACTTC.